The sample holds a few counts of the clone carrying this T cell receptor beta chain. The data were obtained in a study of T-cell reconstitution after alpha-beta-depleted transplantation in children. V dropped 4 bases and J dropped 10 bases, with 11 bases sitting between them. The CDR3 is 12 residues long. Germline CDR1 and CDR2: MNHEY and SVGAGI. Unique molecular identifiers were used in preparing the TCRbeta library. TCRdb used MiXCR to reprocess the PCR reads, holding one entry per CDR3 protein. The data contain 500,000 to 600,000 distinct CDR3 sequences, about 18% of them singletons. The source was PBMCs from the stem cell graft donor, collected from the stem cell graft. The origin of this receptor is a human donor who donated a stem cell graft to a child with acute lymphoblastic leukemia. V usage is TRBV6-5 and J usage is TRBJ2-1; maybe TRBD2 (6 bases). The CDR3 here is CASSSHSGEQFF. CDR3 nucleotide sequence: TGTGCCAGCAGTTCGCATAGCGGAGAGCAGTTCTTC.